This is a list of T cell receptor beta chains from one sample in a study of blood T cell repertoires in COVID-19. Here immunoSEQ multiplex PCR was the method, and the copy in TCRdb shows in-frame clones only, minus some. The sample lists approximately 280,000 clones; roughly 80% were seen once. The sample was PBMCs or T cells enriched from blood (not recorded which). These receptors were obtained from a man aged 35-49 years who had been exposed to COVID-19. Both conserved end residues are part of each CDR3. A D gene is named only where the DNA matches it firmly. Expanded clones are given a class, and other clones once, few, many or no size at all.

>TRBV7-6|.|few|TRBJ1-2
CASSLRGGRYGYTF
TGTGCCAGCAGCCTCCGCGGGGGTCGGTATGGCTACACCTTC
>TRBV6-1|.|.|TRBJ2-7
CASSETRGFAIHEQYF
TGTGCCAGCAGTGAAACCCGGGGGTTCGCCATACACGAGCAGTACTTC
>TRBV29-1|.|.|TRBJ1-5
CSAREANQPQHF
TGCAGCGCCAGGGAGGCAAATCAGCCCCAGCATTTT
>TRBV4-1|TRBD1|.|TRBJ2-3
CASSQSEGAGTDTQYF
TGCGCCAGCAGCCAAAGTGAGGGGGCTGGCACAGATACGCAGTATTTT
>TRBV5-5|TRBD1|.|TRBJ2-7
CASTKLTGGYEQYF
TGTGCCAGCACCAAACTAACAGGGGGCTACGAGCAGTACTTC
>TRBV2|TRBD2|.|TRBJ2-5
CASRGTSNSPETQYF
TGTGCCAGCAGGGGGACTAGCAACAGCCCCGAGACCCAGTACTTC
>TRBV3-1/TRBV3-2|TRBD1|.|TRBJ1-1
CASSQRGTGDTEAFF
TGTGCCAGCAGCCAAAGAGGGACAGGGGACACTGAAGCTTTCTTT
>TRBV2|TRBD1|.|TRBJ1-3
CASIFTGGASWGNTIYF
TGTGCCAGCATCTTCACAGGGGGCGCGTCGTGGGGAAACACCATATATTTT
>TRBV11-3|TRBD1|few|TRBJ1-1
CASSERGDRVGAEAFF
TGTGCCAGCAGTGAAAGGGGGGACAGGGTGGGAGCTGAAGCTTTCTTT
>TRBV11-3|.|.|TRBJ2-7
CASSPTAISEQYF
TGTGCCAGCAGCCCGACAGCGATCAGCGAGCAGTACTTC
>TRBV3-1/TRBV3-2|.|.|TRBJ2-7
CASSQSGNYEQYF
TGTGCCAGCAGCCAATCGGGAAACTACGAGCAGTACTTC
>TRBV12-5|.|.|TRBJ2-1
CASGLAGGNEQFF
TGTGCTAGTGGTTTAGCTGGGGGGAATGAGCAGTTCTTC
>TRBV10-2|TRBD2|.|TRBJ2-1
CASREGTRLRTEQFF
TGCGCCAGCAGGGAGGGGACTAGGCTCCGAACTGAGCAGTTCTTC
>TRBV7-9|.|.|TRBJ1-1
CASSPPILVNTEAFF
TGTGCCAGCAGCCCGCCGATACTGGTGAACACTGAAGCTTTCTTT
>TRBV19|.|.|TRBJ2-1
CASIGRGTYNEQFF
TGTGCCAGTATAGGGCGGGGAACCTACAATGAGCAGTTCTTC
>TRBV7-2|.|few|TRBJ2-5
CASSVDFKETQYF
TGTGCCAGCAGCGTGGACTTTAAAGAGACCCAGTACTTC
>TRBV5-6|TRBD2|.|TRBJ2-7
CASSLALAGGYEQYF
TGTGCCAGCAGTCTGGCACTAGCGGGAGGCTACGAGCAGTACTTC
>TRBV27|.|.|TRBJ2-5
CASSSLSGVLETQYF
TGTGCCAGCAGTTCATTATCGGGAGTATTAGAGACCCAGTACTTC
>TRBV29-1|TRBD2|few|TRBJ2-1
CSVGTSGSVYNEQFF
TGCAGCGTCGGGACTAGCGGGAGTGTATACAATGAGCAGTTCTTC
>TRBV4-1|.|few|TRBJ2-7
CASSQVSPRGAEQYF
TGCGCCAGCAGCCAAGTAAGTCCTAGGGGCGCCGAGCAGTACTTC
>TRBV11-2|.|.|TRBJ2-7
CASSLSKGAYEQYF
TGTGCCAGCAGCCTGAGTAAGGGGGCCTACGAGCAGTACTTC
>TRBV7-6|.|few|TRBJ2-2
CASSMTATGELFF
TGTGCCAGCAGCATGACAGCCACCGGGGAGCTGTTTTTT
>TRBV21-1|.|.|TRBJ2-3
CASETSGSSAVIGTSPTDTQYF
TGTGCCAGCGAAACCTCGGGGTCTAGTGCAGTGATCGGAACCTCCCCCACAGATACGCAGTATTTT